Shown below are 14 T cell receptor beta chains from a single sample sequenced in a study of T cells in Graves' hyperthyroidism and ophthalmopathy. Using RNA transcripts as the source, TCR beta CDR3 regions were amplified. When the TCR CDR3 underwent first-round RT-PCR, the HTBI primer set was used. TCRdb re-derived calls from the multiplex PCR reads in MiXCR, one entry per CDR3 protein. This sample yields about 400,000 distinct CDR3 sequences, of which about 15% are seen a single time; about 13% belongs to the top ten. The specimen was blood. The receptor source for this set is a man aged 18 to 29 with Graves' ophthalmopathy.

This chain uses TRBV6-6 with TRBJ2-7; no reliable D call. The germline V gene has CDR1 MNHNY and CDR2 SVGAGI (reference sequence). The CDR3 runs 14 residues. V lost 2 bases, J lost 1 base, and 9 bases lay in between. CDR3 sequence: CASSYVLDSYEQYF. The CDR3 nucleotides are TGTGCCAGCAGTTACGTTCTAGATTCCTACGAGCAGTACTTC.

This clonotype occurred a few times. V is TRBV6-5 and J is TRBJ1-4; 9 bases line up with TRBD1. Trimming at V came to 6 bases and at J to 5 bases, leaving 4 bases not matched to a gene. The V gene's germline CDR1 is MNHEY and CDR2 SVGAGI. This CDR3 is 14 amino acids long. CDR3 sequence reads: CASSQDRGNEKLFF. The CDR3 nucleotides are TGTGCCAGCAGCCAGGACAGGGGCAATGAAAAACTGTTTTTT.

This clonotype was seen ten or more times. The chain couples TRBV12-3 or TRBV12-4 to TRBJ1-1; D might be TRBD1 (5 bases). Trimming cost V 6 bases and J 6 bases, with 17 bases left between them. There are 14 residues in the CDR3. CDR3 DNA sequence: TGTGCCAGCAGACCGGGGGTTTTGGGCCCTGAAGCTTTCTTT. It translates to CASRPGVLGPEAFF.

This clonotype came up many times. The chain employs TRBV20-1 and TRBJ1-2, with TRBD1 matching 12 bases. The CDR3 extends over 15 amino acids. Germline values: CDR1 DFQATT, CDR2 SNEGSKA (reference sequence). The V gene end was trimmed by 3 bases and the J gene end by 4 bases; junction bases not matched to a gene: 6. CDR3 sequence: CSARAGQGAGYGYTF. CDR3 nucleotide sequence: TGCAGTGCTAGGGCGGGACAGGGGGCCGGCTATGGCTACACCTTC.

This clonotype was counted ten times or more. The chain is built from TRBV18 and TRBJ2-5, with 9 nucleotides matching TRBD1. The germline V gene encodes CDR1 KGHSH and CDR2 LQKENI. CDR3 length: 14 residues. Trimming cost V 3 bases and J 5 bases; bases outside gene matches: 4. The CDR3 DNA follows: TGTGCCAGCTCACCCGGACAGGGGAAGGAGACCCAGTACTTC. Translated, it gives CASSPGQGKETQYF.

As to this clonotype: Mismatch with germline at one junction end may stem from a read error. The chain carries TRBV5-6 and TRBJ2-7, with 7 bases identical to TRBD1. The CDR3 runs 14 residues. Germline CDR1 SGHDT, CDR2 YYEEEE. The CDR3 loop reads CASSATGATYEQCF. The DNA of the CDR3 is TGTGCCAGCAGCGCTACAGGGGCCACCTACGAGCAGTGCTTC.

This clonotype was counted only a few times. The V and J genes are TRBV19 and TRBJ1-1; D is possibly TRBD1 (5 bases). CDR3 size: 14 residues. Germline loops: CDR1 LNHDA, CDR2 SQIVND (reference sequence). The V and J ends lost 7 bases and 8 bases respectively, with 20 bases between them. In nucleotides, the CDR3 is TGTGCCAGTAAGTCCGAGGCAGGGATAGGGGAAGCTTTCTTT. It codes for CASKSEAGIGEAFF. Based on the CDR3 plus reference TRBV19 and TRBJ1-1, the full variable domain is DGGITQSPKYLFRKEGQNVTLSCEQNLNHDAMYWYRQDPGQGLRLIYYSQIVNDFQKGDIAEGYSVSREKKESFPLTVTSAQKNPTAFYLCASKSEAGIGEAFFGQGTRLTVV.

The rearrangement uses TRBV19 and TRBJ2-2; D possibly corresponds to TRBD1 (6 bases). The CDR3 length is 14 residues. Trimming left V 6 bases short and J 4 bases short, with 12 bases between. The germline V gene encodes CDR1 LNHDA and CDR2 SQIVND (reference sequence). CDR3 residues: CASRQQGATGELFF. The CDR3 coding sequence is TGTGCCAGTAGGCAACAGGGAGCCACCGGGGAGCTGTTTTTT.

This clonotype was counted between two and nine times. This chain uses TRBV19 with TRBJ2-5; 8 bases line up with TRBD2. V trimming: 3 bases; J trimming: 1 base; junction bases outside the gene matches: 4. Germline V gene data show CDR1 as LNHDA and CDR2 as SQIVND (reference sequence). CDR3 length: 15 amino acids. CDR3 DNA: TGTGCCAGTAGTATTGTCCGGGGGGGCCAAGAGACCCAGTACTTC. Protein sequence: CASSIVRGGQETQYF.

The chain employs TRBV7-2 and TRBJ2-2, with D tentatively TRBD1 or TRBD2 (5 bases each). The germline gives CDR1 SGHTA, CDR2 FQGNSA. V dropped 6 bases and J dropped 7 bases, with 21 bases sitting between them. The CDR3 loop spans 16 amino acids. The CDR3 coding sequence is TGTGCCAGCAGACAAGACTCCGGGACGGCTGGCGGGGAGCTGTTTTTT. Its protein product is CASRQDSGTAGGELFF.

V is TRBV7-2 and J is TRBJ1-2; D gene unclear. There are 12 residues in the CDR3. The germline V gene has CDR1 SGHTA and CDR2 FQGNSA. V dropped 5 bases and J dropped 4 bases, with 8 bases sitting between them. The DNA for the CDR3 is TGTGCCAGCAGCCCTAGTTCCTATGGCTACACCTTC. Translation gives CASSPSSYGYTF.

This clonotype has more than one count but fewer than ten. J is TRBJ2-7 and V is TRBV9, with D perhaps assigned TRBD1 or TRBD2 (5 bases each). CDR1 SGDLS and CDR2 YYNGEE come from the germline V gene. V was clipped by 4 bases and J by 3 bases, with 20 bases between them. This CDR3 comprises 16 residues. The chain's CDR3 is CASSPMPGTLSYEQYF. Here the CDR3 DNA reads TGTGCCAGCAGCCCAATGCCGGGGACCCTCAGCTACGAGCAGTACTTC.

This clonotype has ten or more counts. V is TRBV13 and J is TRBJ2-7; no clear D gene. Germline V gives CDR1 PRHDT, CDR2 FYEKMQ (reference sequence). The CDR3 is made up of 14 amino acids. The V end was cut by 3 bases, the J end by 6 bases, with 15 bases between. In DNA, the CDR3 is TGTGCCAGCAGCTTTTCCGCCCCGTTTGGCGAGCAGTACTTC. Amino acids: CASSFSAPFGEQYF.

There are many counts of this clonotype. The chain combines TRBV10-1 with TRBJ1-2; D is uncertain. Per germline, CDR1 WNHNN and CDR2 SYGVQD (reference sequence). V was trimmed by 0 bases and J by 2 bases, leaving 7 bases between them. This CDR3 is 14 amino acids long. The CDR3 reads CASSESVENYGYTF. The CDR3 DNA reads TGCGCCAGCAGTGAGTCGGTAGAAAACTATGGCTACACCTTC.